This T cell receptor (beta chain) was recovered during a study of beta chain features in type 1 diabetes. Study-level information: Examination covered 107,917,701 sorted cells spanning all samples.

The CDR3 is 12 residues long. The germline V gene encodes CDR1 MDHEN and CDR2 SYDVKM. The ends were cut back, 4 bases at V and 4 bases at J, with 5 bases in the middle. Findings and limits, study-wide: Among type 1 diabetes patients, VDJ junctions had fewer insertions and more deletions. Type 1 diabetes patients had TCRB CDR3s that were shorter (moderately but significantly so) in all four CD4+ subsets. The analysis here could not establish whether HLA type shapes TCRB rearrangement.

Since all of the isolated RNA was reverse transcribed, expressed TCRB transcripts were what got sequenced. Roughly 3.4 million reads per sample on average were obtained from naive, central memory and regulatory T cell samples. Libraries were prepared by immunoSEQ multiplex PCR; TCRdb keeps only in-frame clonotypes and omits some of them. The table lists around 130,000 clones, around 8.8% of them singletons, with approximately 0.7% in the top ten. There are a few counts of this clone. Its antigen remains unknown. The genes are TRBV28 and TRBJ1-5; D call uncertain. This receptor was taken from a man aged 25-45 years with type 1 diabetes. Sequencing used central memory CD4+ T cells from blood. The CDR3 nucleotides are TGTGCCAGCAGTTACAAAAATCAGCCCCAGCATTTT. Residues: CASSYKNQPQHF.